This TCR beta chain was recovered during a study of neurological immune-mediated disorders (dated by TCRdb to between 2018 and 2020). Study-wide context: Peripheral blood TCR-beta repertoires from patients with HTLV-I-associated myelopathy (HAM/TSP), patients with multiple sclerosis, and healthy controls were compared in the study using UMI-based sequencing. Longitudinal samples, technical triplicates and paired sorted CD4+ and CD8+ T-cell subsets, alongside PBMC samples, were included among the 90 to 130 TCR-beta libraries. The cohort was made up of 68 subjects, consisting of 15 or so HAM/TSP patients, 34 multiple sclerosis patients and about 20 healthy controls.

This clonotype was counted many times. Its antigen is currently not known. No quality values exist for individual bases; no much larger clone is one base distant. cDNA was synthesized by template-switch 5'RACE using a primer carrying a 10-nucleotide random unique molecular identifier by which each TCR transcript was tagged. Every sequencing run covered 15-18 subjects and yielded more than 170 million TCR-beta sequences. The RNeasy kit was used to extract total RNA. Using the KAPA Real-time Library Amplification kit, TCR-beta VDJ regions were amplified with primers for the TCR constant region and the 5'RACE anchor. A first PCR added sample indexes and Illumina adaptors, and a second PCR then raised library yield. After Ampure bead purification, the roughly 650 bp TCR product was size-selected on a 2% E-gel SizeSelection system. Library quality was checked on a Bioanalyzer, concentration was measured with Qubit, and libraries were quantified with the Kapa Library Quantification kit before pooling. An Illumina HiSeq 2500 was used to sequence the libraries paired-end at 2 x 150 bp. To increase sequence diversity, about 24-32% phiX was spiked into each library pool. Under the source paper's analysis protocol: The quality-filtered reads were processed with the UMI-based MiGEC pipeline, whose error correction step removed more than 90% of the raw TCR sequences. VDJ genes were aligned to IMGT germline references, and each clonotype was defined by a unique CDR3 amino acid sequence together with V-J genes. Clonal expansion, Shannon diversity, and CDR3 relatedness (CalcPairwiseDistances, ClusterSamples) were evaluated with VDJtools, and phylogenetic trees were built with CLCbio workbench. Using coefficient-of-variation modelling across technical triplicates, the study counted a clone as expanded if it had at least 8 unique UMIs. The raw public reads went through TCRdb reprocessing: fastp at Q25, MiXCR clone calling, in-frame beta chains kept. When rows share a CDR3 protein, they turn into one entry using the most common DNA and genes. None of the V and J calls come from the authors' own analysis; TCRdb made them. Across this sample there are tens of thousands of distinct CDR3 sequences, with around 14% seen only once. Jointly, the top ten make up approximately 7.5% of the sample.

The healthy controls were volunteers from a blood bank in Maryland, USA. Libraries from unsorted PBMCs were made from 2 million PBMCs kept in RNAlater at -80 degrees C until RNA extraction. Peripheral blood was subjected to Ficoll-Hypaque density gradient centrifugation to isolate PBMCs, which were then cryopreserved in liquid nitrogen. Broader findings and caveats from the paper: Expanded clones from different subjects shared no identical CDR3 amino acid sequences, which suggests that TCR-beta repertoires were private in all groups. TCR clonal expansion was highest in HAM/TSP patients and lowest in MS patients, with MS patients falling below even healthy controls.

After removal of 8 bases from V and 4 bases from J, the junction retains 10 bases not matched to a gene. The CDR3 numbers 16 residues from cysteine through phenylalanine. This entry keeps only the CDR3 DNA: 48 bases, framed from base 1. As encoded in the germline V gene, CDR1 is SGHTA while CDR2 is FQGNSA. This receptor was identified in a woman aged 45 to 65 in good health. Recombination linked TRBV7-2 to TRBJ2-1; 11 of the junction bases match TRBD2. Sequencing input: PBMCs. CDR3 loop: CASASSLAGGYNEQFF. In nucleotide form, the sequence is TGTGCCAGCGCGAGCTCTCTAGCGGGGGGTTACAATGAGCAGTTCTTC.